Below are 18 T cell receptor beta chains sequenced from a single sample in a study of Tregs in tolerant kidney transplant recipients. TCRdb's table, derived via immunoSEQ multiplex PCR, lists solely in-frame clones and lacks some. The sample totals about 48,000 clones. The sequencing used CD4+ T cells from blood, collected before the transplant. The receptors come from a human donor who received a combined kidney and bone marrow transplant.

Comment on this clone: The read halts 3 residues ahead of the CDR3 end, with the missing end drawn from the germline J gene. The genes are TRBV5-1 and TRBJ2-5; 9 bases are shared with TRBD2. Germline V gives CDR1 SGHRS, CDR2 YFSETQ. V lost 4 bases to trimming and J lost 5 bases; unmatched junction nucleotides: 12. The CDR3 is made up of 16 amino acids. The chain's CDR3 is CASSVEIGTSWETQYF. CDR3 bases read: TGCGCCAGCAGCGTTGAAATTGGGACTAGCTGGGAGACC.

Comments on this clone: The missing CDR3 end, 3 residues past where the read stops, is filled in from the germline J gene. The chain uses TRBV18 and TRBJ2-3, with TRBD1 as a possible D gene (6 bases). The V gene lost 2 bases and the J gene lost 5 bases, with 8 bases spanning the gap. The CDR3 extends over 13 amino acids. CDR1 and CDR2 from the germline V gene are KGHSH and LQKENI. CDR3: CASSPGGGDTQYF. Partial CDR3 DNA: TGTGCCAGCTCACCAGGGGGCGGAGATACG.

Concerning this clone itself: The read ends 3 residues before the CDR3 terminus; that terminus is restored from the germline J gene. The chain couples TRBV4-1 to TRBJ2-6; D remains unclear. The CDR3 is 14 amino acids. V was cut by 4 bases and J by 0 bases, with 4 bases left in between. Germline CDR1 and CDR2: MGHRA and YSYEKL. CDR3 DNA (partial): TGCGCCAGCAGCCCTCGCTCTGGGGCCAACGTC. Protein product: CASSPRSGANV. The full CDR3 protein reads CASSPRSGANVLTF.

To note about this clone: The sequenced fragment ends 3 residues before the CDR3 boundary, so the rest is inferred from the germline J gene. The chain links TRBV20-1 to TRBJ2-4; TRBD2 matches at 7 bases. The CDR3 extends over 15 amino acids. The germline gives CDR1 DFQATT, CDR2 SNEGSKA (reference sequence). After removal of 0 bases from V and 7 bases from J, the junction contained 9 bases not matched to a gene. The covered CDR3 bases are TGCAGTGCTAGAGATGAGAGGGAGGGCGGGAACATT. This encodes CSARDEREGGNI. The whole CDR3 is CSARDEREGGNIQYF.

Notes on this clone: The CDR3 extends 3 residues past the end of the read, so its final part is completed from the germline J gene. The gene calls are TRBV7-2 and TRBJ1-5; D not resolved. Germline V gene lookup returns CDR1 SGHTA and CDR2 FQGNSA. Trimming removed 4 bases at V and 9 bases at J, with 10 bases between. The CDR3 totals 12 residues. This chain's CDR3 is CASSSTRWPQHF. Incomplete CDR3 DNA: TGTGCCAGCAGCTCCACCCGGTGGCCC. The complete variable domain, with remaining parts taken from reference TRBV7-2 and TRBJ1-5, reads GAGVSQSPSNKVTEKGKDVELRCDPISGHTALYWYRQSLGQGLEFLIYFQGNSAPDKSGLPSDRFSAERTGGSVSTLTIQRTQQEDSAVYLCASSSTRWPQHFGDGTRLSIL.

In regard to this clone: Coverage ceases 3 residues before the CDR3 finishes, and the germline J gene fills in the end. The chain uses TRBV18 and TRBJ2-1, with unresolved D. The CDR3 is 16 residues long. The germline V gene encodes CDR1 KGHSH and CDR2 LQKENI. V dropped 3 bases and J dropped 2 bases, with 14 bases sitting between them. The covered CDR3 bases are TGTGCCAGCTCACCGAAAGTGACTTCACCCTACAATGAG. Translation: CASSPKVTSPYNE. The full CDR3 protein reads CASSPKVTSPYNEQFF.

Of note for this clone: The CDR3 goes on 3 residues after the read ends, and that part is filled in from the germline J gene. The chain joins TRBV20-1 to TRBJ1-1; 9 bases agree with TRBD1. The CDR3 extends over 17 amino acids. Germline CDR1 and CDR2: DFQATT and SNEGSKA (reference sequence). Trimming at V came to 0 bases and at J to 4 bases, leaving 12 bases not matched to a gene. The CDR3 DNA, read in part, is TGCAGTGCTAGAGATTGGGATTTGGGACAGGGACCCACTGAA. It encodes CSARDWDLGQGPTE. The whole CDR3 sequence is CSARDWDLGQGPTEAFF.

Remarks on this clone: The CDR3 end lies 3 residues beyond the end of the read and is filled in from the germline J gene. The chain uses TRBV20-1 and TRBJ2-7, with 11 positions matching TRBD1. CDR3 size: 17 residues. V was clipped by 5 bases and J by 2 bases; unmatched bases: 14. The germline V gene encodes CDR1 DFQATT and CDR2 SNEGSKA (reference sequence). The CDR3 protein is CSALGTGGPKRTYEQYF. Partial CDR3 DNA: TGCAGTGCTCTCGGGACAGGGGGACCCAAGCGAACCTACGAG.

Comment on this clone: The read comes to an end 3 residues before the CDR3 does, leaving the germline J gene to fill in the end. The rearrangement joins TRBV2 to TRBJ2-4, with 7 positions matching TRBD1. Trimming removed 5 bases from V and 0 bases from J; junction bases left unmatched: 4. CDR1 SNHLY and CDR2 FYNNEI come from the germline V gene. The CDR3 contains 15 residues. The CDR3 reads CASSPGGPAKNIQYF. The part of the CDR3 DNA that was read is TGTGCCAGCAGTCCAGGGGGTCCAGCCAAAAACATT.

As for this clone: The read ends 3 residues early relative to the CDR3; the germline J gene fills the gap. The chain has TRBV2 and TRBJ2-7; possible D gene TRBD1, 6 bases. CDR1 SNHLY and CDR2 FYNNEI come from the germline V gene. V lost 7 bases and J 1 base, leaving 14 bases between the germline ends. The CDR3 consists of 14 residues. The CDR3 spells CASIPQGRSYEQYF. The part of the CDR3 DNA that was read is TGTGCCAGCATCCCGCAGGGGCGATCCTACGAG.

A word on this clone: The CDR3 is cut off 3 residues early in the read; its end comes from the germline J gene. V and J are TRBV19 and TRBJ1-1; D not resolved. Germline V gene sequence: CDR1 LNHDA, CDR2 SQIVND (reference sequence). The CDR3 length is 13 residues. The V and J ends lost 7 bases and 4 bases respectively, with 13 bases between them. The sequenced CDR3 bases are TGTGCCAGTAAAGGCCCTGGGCGCACTGAA. Translated, it gives CASKGPGRTE. The CDR3 reads in full as CASKGPGRTEAFF. Looking up the rest from reference TRBV19 and TRBJ1-1 gives the full variable domain: DGGITQSPKYLFRKEGQNVTLSCEQNLNHDAMYWYRQDPGQGLRLIYYSQIVNDFQKGDIAEGYSVSREKKESFPLTVTSAQKNPTAFYLCASKGPGRTEAFFGQGTRLTVV.

Here the CDR3 reads CASSRREQGEKLFF. CDR3 DNA (partial): TGTGCCAGTAGTAGGAGGGAACAGGGTGAAAAA. The rearrangement links TRBV19 to TRBJ1-4; maybe TRBD1 (6 bases). With the read ending 3 residues before the CDR3 end, the germline J gene is used to fill in that end. The CDR3 totals 14 residues. The germline V gene encodes CDR1 LNHDA and CDR2 SQIVND (reference sequence). V was cut by 4 bases and J by 7 bases, with 13 bases left in between.

With regard to this clone: The sequence runs out 3 residues before the end of the CDR3; the remainder is reconstructed from the germline J gene. This sequence joins TRBV19 and TRBJ1-5, with D uncertain. The CDR3 sequence is 14 residues long. Germline CDR1 and CDR2: LNHDA and SQIVND (reference sequence). Deletions cut 1 base from V and 9 bases from J, with 13 bases between. The CDR3 DNA, read in part, is TGTGCCAGTAGTATAGTGAAGGTCCCGTTGCCC. Its protein is CASSIVKVPLP. The entire CDR3 protein reads CASSIVKVPLPQHF.

To note about this clone: The read terminates 3 residues ahead of where the CDR3 ends, so the germline J gene completes it. This chain links TRBV7-2 with TRBJ2-3; 7 bases map to TRBD1. CDR1 and CDR2 (germline): SGHTA, FQGNSA. The CDR3 is 15 residues long. V dropped 0 bases and J dropped 6; count of bases not matched to a gene: 6. CDR3 loop: CASSLAGQARDTQYF. The part of the CDR3 DNA that was read is TGTGCCAGCAGCTTAGCTGGACAGGCTAGGGATACG.

CDR3 protein: CSARKTGMSLEGYTF. CDR3 bases read: TGCAGTGCTCGGAAAACAGGGATGTCGTTGGAGGGC. The genes are TRBV20-1 and TRBJ1-2; D perhaps matches TRBD1 (6 bases). The read halts 3 residues ahead of the CDR3 end, with the missing end drawn from the germline J gene. The CDR3 is 15 amino acids. CDR1 and CDR2 (germline): DFQATT, SNEGSKA (reference sequence).

As regards this clone: One junction end does not reproduce the germline sequence, and a read error may be involved. The CDR3 loop reads CASSLGPSTTTNTGELFF. The DNA read from the CDR3 is TGCGCCAGTAGCTTAGGGCCCTCGACAACCACGAACACCGGGGAG. The V and J genes are TRBV5-1 and TRBJ2-2; D ambiguous. From the germline J gene comes the end of the CDR3, since the read stops 3 residues before it. Germline V lookup: CDR1 SGHRS, CDR2 YFSETQ. This CDR3 region has 18 residues.

Details on this clone: With the read ending 3 residues before the CDR3 end, the germline J gene is used to fill in that end. The V gene is TRBV5-1, the J gene TRBJ1-4, with unresolved D. Per the germline V gene, CDR1 is SGHRS and CDR2 is YFSETQ. CDR3 length: 15 residues. Trimming took 0 bases from V and 4 from J, leaving 10 bases between them. The CDR3 here is CASSLGGQFNEKLFF. CDR3 DNA, as far as it was read: TGCGCCAGCAGCTTGGGCGGGCAATTTAATGAAAAA.

A note on this clone: From the germline J gene comes the end of the CDR3, since the read stops 3 residues before it. The chain carries TRBV18 and TRBJ1-5; no firm D call. Per the germline V gene, CDR1 is KGHSH and CDR2 is LQKENI. This CDR3 is built from 17 residues. The ends were cut back, 3 bases at V and 2 bases at J, with 17 bases in the middle. The sequenced CDR3 bases are TGTGCCAGCTCACCGTGGATCGACGCAGGAGGCAATCAGCCC. It yields the protein CASSPWIDAGGNQP. The complete CDR3 protein is CASSPWIDAGGNQPQHF.